This TCR beta chain came from a study of cytomegalovirus exposure and HLA in healthy donors. In the PCR, 60 Vbeta and 13 Jbeta primers were used. Using immunoSEQ multiplex PCR, the repertoire was profiled, and TCRdb retains in-frame clones only, with some absent. The table lists approximately 160,000 clones, about 77% of them singletons. The CDR3 has 11 amino acids. Germline V gene data show CDR1 as WNHNN and CDR2 as SYGVQD (reference sequence). V lost 7 bases and J 8 bases, leaving 11 bases between the germline ends. The chain carries TRBV10-1 and TRBJ1-1; D is perhaps TRBD1 (5 bases). This TCR came from a male donor in good health and CMV-seropositive. Sequenced input: PBMCs. The CDR3 DNA reads as TGCGCCAGCATCCACAGGAAGGAAGCTTTCTTT. As protein: CASIHRKEAFF.